This TCR beta chain derives from a study of control samples from healthy donors and cancer patients. Deletions cut 0 bases from V and 9 bases from J, with 22 bases between. CDR1 is MNHEY and CDR2 is SMNVEV in the germline V gene (reference sequence). The CDR3 runs 17 residues. Sequencing used immunoSEQ multiplex PCR; TCRdb keeps in-frame clones, though not all of them. The sample includes roughly 80,000 clones, over 85% of them seen just once. The genes are TRBV27 and TRBJ2-3, with a tentative D call TRBD2 (6 bases). The sequence was collected from a woman in her sixties with head and neck cancer. Material for sequencing was PBMCs. CDR3 DNA sequence: TGTGCCAGCAGTTTATCTTCATTCCCGAGACATGGGAGGACGCAGTATTTT. Protein sequence: CASSLSSFPRHGRTQYF.